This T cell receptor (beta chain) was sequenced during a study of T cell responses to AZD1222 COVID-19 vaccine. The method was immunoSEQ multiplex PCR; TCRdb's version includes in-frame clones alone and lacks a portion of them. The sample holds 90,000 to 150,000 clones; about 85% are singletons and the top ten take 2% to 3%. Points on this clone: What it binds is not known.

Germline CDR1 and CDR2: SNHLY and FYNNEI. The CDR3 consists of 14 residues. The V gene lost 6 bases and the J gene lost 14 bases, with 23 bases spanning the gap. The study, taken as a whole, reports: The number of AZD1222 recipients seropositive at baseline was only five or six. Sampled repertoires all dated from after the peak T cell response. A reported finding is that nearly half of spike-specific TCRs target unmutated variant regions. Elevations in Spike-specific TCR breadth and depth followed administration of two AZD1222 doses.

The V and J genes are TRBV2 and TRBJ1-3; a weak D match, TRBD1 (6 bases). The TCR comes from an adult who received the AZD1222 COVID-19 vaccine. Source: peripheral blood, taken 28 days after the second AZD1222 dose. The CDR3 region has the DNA TGTGCCAGCAGACCAGGGGCTGTACCCGCCTTTCTATATTTT. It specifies CASRPGAVPAFLYF.